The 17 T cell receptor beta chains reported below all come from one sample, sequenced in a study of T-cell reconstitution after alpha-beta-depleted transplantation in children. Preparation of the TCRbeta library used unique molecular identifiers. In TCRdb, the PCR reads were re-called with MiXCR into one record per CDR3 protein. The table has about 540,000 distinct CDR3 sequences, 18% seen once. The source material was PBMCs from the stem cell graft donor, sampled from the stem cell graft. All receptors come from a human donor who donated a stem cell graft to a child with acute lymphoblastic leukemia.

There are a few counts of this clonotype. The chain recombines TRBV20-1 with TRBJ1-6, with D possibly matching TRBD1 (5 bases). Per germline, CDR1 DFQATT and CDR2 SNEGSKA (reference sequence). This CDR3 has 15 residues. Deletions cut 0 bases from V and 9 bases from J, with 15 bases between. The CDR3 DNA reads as TGCAGTGCTAGAGATGGGAAAGGGGAGGCTTCACCCCTCCACTTT. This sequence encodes CSARDGKGEASPLHF.

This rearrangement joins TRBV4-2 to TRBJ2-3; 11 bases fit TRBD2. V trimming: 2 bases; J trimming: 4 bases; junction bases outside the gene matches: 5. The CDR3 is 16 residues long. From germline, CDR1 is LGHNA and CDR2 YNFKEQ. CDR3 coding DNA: TGTGCCAGCAGCCAAAGGCTAGCGGGAGGAGCAGATACGCAGTATTTT. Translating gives CASSQRLAGGADTQYF.

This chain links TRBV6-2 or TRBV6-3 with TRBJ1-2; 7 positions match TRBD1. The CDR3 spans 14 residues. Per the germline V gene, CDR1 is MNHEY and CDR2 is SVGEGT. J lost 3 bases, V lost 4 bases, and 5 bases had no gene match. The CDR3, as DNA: TGTGCCAGCAGTTGGACAGGCGTGGACTATGGCTACACCTTC. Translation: CASSWTGVDYGYTF.

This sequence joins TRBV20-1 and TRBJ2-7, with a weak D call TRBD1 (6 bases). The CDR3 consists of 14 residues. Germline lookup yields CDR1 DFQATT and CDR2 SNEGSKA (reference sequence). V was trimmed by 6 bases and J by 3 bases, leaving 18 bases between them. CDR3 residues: CSARNRQAFYEQYF. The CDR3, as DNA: TGCAGTGCAAGGAACCGACAGGCTTTCTACGAGCAGTACTTC.

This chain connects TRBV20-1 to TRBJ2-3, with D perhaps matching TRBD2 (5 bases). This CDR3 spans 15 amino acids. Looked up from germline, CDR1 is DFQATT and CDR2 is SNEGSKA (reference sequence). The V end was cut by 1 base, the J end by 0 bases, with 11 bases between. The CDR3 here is CSARASGASTDTQYF. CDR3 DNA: TGCAGTGCTAGAGCCAGCGGTGCTAGCACAGATACGCAGTATTTT.

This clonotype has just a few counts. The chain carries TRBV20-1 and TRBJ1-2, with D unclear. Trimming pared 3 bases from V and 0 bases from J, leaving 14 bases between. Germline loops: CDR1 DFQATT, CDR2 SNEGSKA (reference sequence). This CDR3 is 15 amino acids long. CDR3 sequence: CSASPHTRANYGYTF. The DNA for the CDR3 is TGCAGTGCTAGCCCCCACACTAGAGCTAACTATGGCTACACCTTC.

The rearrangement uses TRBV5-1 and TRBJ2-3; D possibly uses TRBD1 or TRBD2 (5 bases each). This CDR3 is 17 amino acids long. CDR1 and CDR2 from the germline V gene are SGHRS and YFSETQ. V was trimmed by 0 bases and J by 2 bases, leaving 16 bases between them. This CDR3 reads CASSLEDWGSLTDTQYF. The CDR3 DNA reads TGCGCCAGCAGCTTGGAGGATTGGGGGAGCCTCACAGATACGCAGTATTTT.

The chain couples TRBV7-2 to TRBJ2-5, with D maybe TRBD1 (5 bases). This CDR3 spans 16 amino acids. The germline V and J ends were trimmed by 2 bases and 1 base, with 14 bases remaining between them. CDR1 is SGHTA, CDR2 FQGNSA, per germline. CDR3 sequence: CASSLNTGWGQETQYF. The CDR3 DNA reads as TGTGCCAGCAGCTTAAACACAGGCTGGGGCCAAGAGACCCAGTACTTC.

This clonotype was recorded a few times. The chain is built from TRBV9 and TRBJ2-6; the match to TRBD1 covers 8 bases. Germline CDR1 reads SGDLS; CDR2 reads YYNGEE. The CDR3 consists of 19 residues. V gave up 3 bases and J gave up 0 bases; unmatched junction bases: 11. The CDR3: CASSEYRDRPRSGANVLTF. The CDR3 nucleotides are TGTGCCAGCAGCGAATACCGGGACAGGCCCCGCTCTGGGGCCAACGTCCTGACTTTC.

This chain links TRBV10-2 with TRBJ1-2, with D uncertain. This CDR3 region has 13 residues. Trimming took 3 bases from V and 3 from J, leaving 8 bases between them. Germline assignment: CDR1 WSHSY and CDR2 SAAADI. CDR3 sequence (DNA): TGCGCCAGCAGTGAACCCTCTGACTATGGCTACACCTTC. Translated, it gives CASSEPSDYGYTF.

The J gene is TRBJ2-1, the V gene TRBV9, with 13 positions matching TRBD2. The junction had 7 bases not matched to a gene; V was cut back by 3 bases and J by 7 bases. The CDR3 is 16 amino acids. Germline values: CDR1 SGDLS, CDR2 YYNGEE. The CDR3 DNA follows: TGTGCCAGCAGCGGCACTAGCGGGAGGGCGAGGAATGAGCAGTTCTTC. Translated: CASSGTSGRARNEQFF.

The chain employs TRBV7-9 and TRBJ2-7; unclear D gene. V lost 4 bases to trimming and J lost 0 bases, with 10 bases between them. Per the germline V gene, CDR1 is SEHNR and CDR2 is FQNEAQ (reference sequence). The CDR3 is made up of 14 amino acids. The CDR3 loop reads CASSSALGSYEQYF. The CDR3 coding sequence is TGTGCCAGCAGCTCCGCCTTGGGCTCCTACGAGCAGTACTTC.

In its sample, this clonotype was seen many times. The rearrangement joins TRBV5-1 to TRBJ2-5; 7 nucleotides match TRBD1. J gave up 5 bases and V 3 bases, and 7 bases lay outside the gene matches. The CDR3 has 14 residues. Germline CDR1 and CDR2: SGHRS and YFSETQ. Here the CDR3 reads CASSYNRGTETQYF. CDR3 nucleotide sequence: TGCGCCAGCAGCTACAACAGGGGTACGGAGACCCAGTACTTC.

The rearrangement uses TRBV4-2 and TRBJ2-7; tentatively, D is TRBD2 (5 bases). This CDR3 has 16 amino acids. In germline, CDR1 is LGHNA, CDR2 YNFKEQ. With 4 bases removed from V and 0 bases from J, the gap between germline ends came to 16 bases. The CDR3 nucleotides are TGTGCCAGCAGCCGAGGACTTTCCCCTAGCTCCTACGAGCAGTACTTC. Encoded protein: CASSRGLSPSSYEQYF.

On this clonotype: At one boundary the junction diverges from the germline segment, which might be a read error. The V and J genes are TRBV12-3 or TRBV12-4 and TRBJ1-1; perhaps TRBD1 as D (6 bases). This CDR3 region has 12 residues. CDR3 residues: CASSFPPSGTPF. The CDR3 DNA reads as TGTGCCAGCAGTTTTCCCCCCTCGGGGACACCTTTT.

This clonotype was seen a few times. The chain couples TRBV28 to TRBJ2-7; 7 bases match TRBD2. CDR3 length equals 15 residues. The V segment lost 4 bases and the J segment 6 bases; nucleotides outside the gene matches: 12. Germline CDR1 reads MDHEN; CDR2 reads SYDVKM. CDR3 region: CASSWGGMRDLEQYF. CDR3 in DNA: TGTGCCAGCAGTTGGGGGGGGATGAGGGACCTCGAGCAGTACTTC.

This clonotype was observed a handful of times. The CDR3 sequence: CSVPGGGEQYF. The CDR3 DNA is TGCAGCGTTCCAGGGGGGGGCGAGCAGTACTTC. The gene calls are TRBV29-1 and TRBJ2-7, with D possibly called TRBD1 or TRBD2 (7 bases each). Germline V gene data show CDR1 as SQVTM and CDR2 as ANQGSEA. This CDR3 is 11 amino acids long. Deletions cut 5 bases from V and 6 bases from J, with 11 bases between.